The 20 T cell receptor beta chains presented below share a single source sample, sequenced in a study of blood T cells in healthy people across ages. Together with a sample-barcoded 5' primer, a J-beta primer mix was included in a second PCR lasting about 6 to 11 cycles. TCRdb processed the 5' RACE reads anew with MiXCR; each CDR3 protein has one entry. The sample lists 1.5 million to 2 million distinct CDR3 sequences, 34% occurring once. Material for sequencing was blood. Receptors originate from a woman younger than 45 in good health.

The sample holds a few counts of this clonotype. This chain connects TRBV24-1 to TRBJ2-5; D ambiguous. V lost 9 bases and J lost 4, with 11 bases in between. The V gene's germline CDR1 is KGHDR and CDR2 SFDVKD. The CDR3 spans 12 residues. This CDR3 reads CATRFKGETQYF. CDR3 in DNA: TGTGCCACCCGTTTCAAGGGAGAGACCCAGTACTTC.

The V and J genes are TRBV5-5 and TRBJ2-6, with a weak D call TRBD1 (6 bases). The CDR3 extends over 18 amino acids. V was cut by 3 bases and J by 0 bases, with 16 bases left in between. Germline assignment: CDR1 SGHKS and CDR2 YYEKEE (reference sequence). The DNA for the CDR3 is TGTGCCAGCAGCTACAAACCCGCGACAGGCTCTGGGGCCAACGTCCTGACTTTC. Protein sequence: CASSYKPATGSGANVLTF.

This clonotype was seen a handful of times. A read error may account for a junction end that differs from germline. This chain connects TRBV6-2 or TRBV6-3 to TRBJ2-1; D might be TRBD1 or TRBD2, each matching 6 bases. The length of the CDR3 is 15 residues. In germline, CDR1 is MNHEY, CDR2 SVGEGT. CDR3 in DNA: TGTGCCTGCAGGGGACTCAAGGGTCTATACAATGAGCAGTTCTTC. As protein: CACRGLKGLYNEQFF.

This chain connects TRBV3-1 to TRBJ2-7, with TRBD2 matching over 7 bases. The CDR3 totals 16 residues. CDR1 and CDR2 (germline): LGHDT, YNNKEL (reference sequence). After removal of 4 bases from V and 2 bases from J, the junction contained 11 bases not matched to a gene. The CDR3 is CASSPTGTTFAYEQYF. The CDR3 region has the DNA TGTGCCAGCAGCCCTACCGGGACTACCTTCGCCTACGAGCAGTACTTC.

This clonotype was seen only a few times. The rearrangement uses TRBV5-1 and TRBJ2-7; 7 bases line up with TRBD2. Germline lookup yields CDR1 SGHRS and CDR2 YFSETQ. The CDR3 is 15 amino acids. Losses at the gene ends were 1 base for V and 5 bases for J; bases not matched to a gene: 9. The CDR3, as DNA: TGCGCCAGCAGCTTGAGGGACTATTCGGCCCACGAGCAGTACTTC. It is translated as CASSLRDYSAHEQYF.

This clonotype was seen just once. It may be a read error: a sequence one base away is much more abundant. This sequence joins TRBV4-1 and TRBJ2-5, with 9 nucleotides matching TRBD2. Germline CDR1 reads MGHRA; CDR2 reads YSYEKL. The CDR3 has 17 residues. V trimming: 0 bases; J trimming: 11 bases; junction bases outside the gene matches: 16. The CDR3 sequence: CASSQESPSGANNEQYF. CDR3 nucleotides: TGCGCCAGCAGCCAAGAATCGCCTAGCGGGGCCAACAATGAGCAGTACTTC.

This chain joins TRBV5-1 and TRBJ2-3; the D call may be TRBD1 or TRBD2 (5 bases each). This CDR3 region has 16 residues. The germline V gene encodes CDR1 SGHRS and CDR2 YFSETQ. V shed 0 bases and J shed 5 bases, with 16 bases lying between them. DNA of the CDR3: TGCGCCAGCAGCTTGGAACTAGGACATTATGGAGATACGCAGTATTTT. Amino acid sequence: CASSLELGHYGDTQYF.

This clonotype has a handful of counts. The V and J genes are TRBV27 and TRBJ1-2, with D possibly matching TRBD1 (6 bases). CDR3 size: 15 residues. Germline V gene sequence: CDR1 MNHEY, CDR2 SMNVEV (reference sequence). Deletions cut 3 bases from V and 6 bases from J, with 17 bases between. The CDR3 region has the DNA TGTGCCAGCAGTTTGTTGGGGGCAGGGAGACATGGCTACACCTTC. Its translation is CASSLLGAGRHGYTF.

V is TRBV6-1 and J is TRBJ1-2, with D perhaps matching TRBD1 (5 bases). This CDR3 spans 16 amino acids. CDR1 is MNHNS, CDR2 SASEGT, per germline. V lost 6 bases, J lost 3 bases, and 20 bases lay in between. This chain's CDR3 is CASSQYQGRSDYGYTF. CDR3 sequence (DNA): TGTGCCAGCAGCCAATATCAGGGCAGGAGTGACTATGGCTACACCTTC.

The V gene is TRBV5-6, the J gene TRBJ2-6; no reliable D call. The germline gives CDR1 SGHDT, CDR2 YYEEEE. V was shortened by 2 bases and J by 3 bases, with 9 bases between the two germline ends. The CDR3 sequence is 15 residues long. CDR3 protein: CASSFYANGANVLTF. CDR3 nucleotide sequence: TGTGCCAGCAGCTTTTACGCAAATGGGGCCAACGTCCTGACTTTC.

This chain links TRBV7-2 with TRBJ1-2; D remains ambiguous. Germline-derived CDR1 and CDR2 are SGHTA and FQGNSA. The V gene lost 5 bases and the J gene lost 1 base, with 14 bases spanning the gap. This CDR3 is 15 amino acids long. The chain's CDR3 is CASSLTGEFNYGYTF. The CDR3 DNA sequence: TGTGCCAGCAGCCTCACCGGGGAGTTTAACTATGGCTACACCTTC. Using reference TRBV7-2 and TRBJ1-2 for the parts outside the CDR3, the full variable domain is GAGVSQSPSNKVTEKGKDVELRCDPISGHTALYWYRQSLGQGLEFLIYFQGNSAPDKSGLPSDRFSAERTGGSVSTLTIQRTQQEDSAVYLCASSLTGEFNYGYTFGSGTRLTVV.

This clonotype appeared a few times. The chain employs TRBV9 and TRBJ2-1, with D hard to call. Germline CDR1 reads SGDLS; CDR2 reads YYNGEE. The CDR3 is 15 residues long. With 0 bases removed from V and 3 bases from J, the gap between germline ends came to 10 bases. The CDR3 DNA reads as TGTGCCAGCAGCGTAGACAGTGTTCTCTACAATGAGCAGTTCTTC. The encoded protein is CASSVDSVLYNEQFF.

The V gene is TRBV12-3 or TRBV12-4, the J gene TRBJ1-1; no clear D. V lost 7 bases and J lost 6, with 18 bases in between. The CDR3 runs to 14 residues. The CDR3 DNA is TGTGCCAGCACCCCCAATGGGAACCTAGCTGAAGCTTTCTTT. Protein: CASTPNGNLAEAFF.

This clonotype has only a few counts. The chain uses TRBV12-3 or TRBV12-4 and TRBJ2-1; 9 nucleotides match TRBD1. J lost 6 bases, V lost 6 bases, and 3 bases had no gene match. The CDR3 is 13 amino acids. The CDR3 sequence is CASRGTGTNEQFF. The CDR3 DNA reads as TGTGCCAGCAGAGGGACAGGGACCAATGAGCAGTTCTTC.

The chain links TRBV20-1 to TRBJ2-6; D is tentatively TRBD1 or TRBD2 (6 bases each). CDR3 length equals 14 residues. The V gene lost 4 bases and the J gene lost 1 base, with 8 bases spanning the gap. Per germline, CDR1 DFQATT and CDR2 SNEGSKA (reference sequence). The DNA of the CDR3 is TGCAGTGCTAAGGGGGGTTCTGGGGCCAACGTCCTGACTTTC. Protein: CSAKGGSGANVLTF.

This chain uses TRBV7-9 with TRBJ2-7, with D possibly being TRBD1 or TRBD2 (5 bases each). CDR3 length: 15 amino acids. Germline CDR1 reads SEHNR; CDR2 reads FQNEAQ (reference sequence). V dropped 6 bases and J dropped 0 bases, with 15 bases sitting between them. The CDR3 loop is CASSFSWGSSYEQYF. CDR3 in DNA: TGTGCCAGCAGTTTTAGCTGGGGGAGCTCCTACGAGCAGTACTTC.

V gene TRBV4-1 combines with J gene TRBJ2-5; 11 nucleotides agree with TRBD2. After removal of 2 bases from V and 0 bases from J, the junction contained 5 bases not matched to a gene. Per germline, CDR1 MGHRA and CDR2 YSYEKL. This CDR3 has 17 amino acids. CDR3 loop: CASSQPRTSGYQETQYF. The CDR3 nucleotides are TGCGCCAGCAGCCAACCCCGGACTAGCGGGTACCAAGAGACCCAGTACTTC.

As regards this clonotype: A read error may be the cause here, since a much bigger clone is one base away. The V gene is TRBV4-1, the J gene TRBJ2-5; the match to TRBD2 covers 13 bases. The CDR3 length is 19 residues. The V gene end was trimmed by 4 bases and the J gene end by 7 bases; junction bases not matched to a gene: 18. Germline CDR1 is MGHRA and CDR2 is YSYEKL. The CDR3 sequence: CASSPPAGLAGEDAGTQYF. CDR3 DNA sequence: TGCGCCAGCAGCCCCCCCGCTGGACTAGCGGGAGAAGACGCAGGGACCCAGTACTTC.

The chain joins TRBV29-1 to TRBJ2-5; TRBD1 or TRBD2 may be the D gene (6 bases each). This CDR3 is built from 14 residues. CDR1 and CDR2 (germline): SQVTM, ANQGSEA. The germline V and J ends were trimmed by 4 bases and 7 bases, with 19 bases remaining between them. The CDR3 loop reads CSVAGVPRGGTQYF. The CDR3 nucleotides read TGCAGCGTTGCAGGGGTTCCTCGGGGAGGGACCCAGTACTTC.

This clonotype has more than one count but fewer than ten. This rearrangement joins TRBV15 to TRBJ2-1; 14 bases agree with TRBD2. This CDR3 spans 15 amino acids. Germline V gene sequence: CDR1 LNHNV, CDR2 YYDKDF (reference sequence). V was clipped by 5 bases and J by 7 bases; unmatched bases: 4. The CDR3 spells CATSGTSGSGNEQFF. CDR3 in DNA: TGTGCCACCAGCGGGACTAGCGGGAGCGGGAATGAGCAGTTCTTC.